Described below is a single TCR beta chain sequence and its context. This sample stems from a study of T cell changes during pregnancy in multiple sclerosis. Method: immunoSEQ multiplex PCR; TCRdb's copy keeps in-frame clones and lacks some. The sample lists roughly 57,000 clones, 80% to 95% occurring once. The CDR3 extends over 16 amino acids. V lost 2 bases and J lost 0, with 14 bases in between. CDR1 and CDR2 (germline): SGHNT, YYREEE (reference sequence). Sample: CD4+ T cells from peripheral blood mononuclear cells, taken after pregnancy. This chain connects TRBV5-4 to TRBJ1-1, with D maybe TRBD1 (6 bases). The source of this sequence is a female donor with multiple sclerosis, enrolled in a pregnancy study. As DNA, the CDR3 is TGTGCCAGCAGCTTCGGGGGGGCGGAGGTGAACACTGAAGCTTTCTTT. It yields the protein CASSFGGAEVNTEAFF.